The text below deals with one T cell receptor (beta chain). Treatment indicated: approximately 18 received Ad26.COV2.S at low or high dose, single or two shots; 5 received placebo; per-sample allocation not given. Collection of the samples took place on day 63 after the first injection of vaccine or placebo. SARS-CoV-2 spike from the Wuhan strain was encoded by the vaccine, an Ad26 vector. Method: immunoSEQ multiplex PCR; TCRdb's copy keeps in-frame clones and lacks some. The data show 300,000 to 450,000 clones, with roughly 85% seen just once and approximately 3.5% held by the top ten. These data are taken from a study of Ad26.COV2.S vaccination and SARS-CoV-2 variants. Per the germline V gene, CDR1 is LNHDA and CDR2 is SQIVND (reference sequence). The CDR3 contains 17 residues. Trimming stripped 3 bases from V and 1 base from J, with 15 bases between.

The sequence derives from a person between 18 and 59 years old who received the Ad26.COV2.S COVID-19 vaccine or a placebo. This specimen consisted of peripheral blood, obtained in a trial of Ad26.COV2.S vaccine versus placebo. The chain employs TRBV19 and TRBJ2-2; D possibly corresponds to TRBD1 (5 bases). As DNA, the CDR3 is TGTGCCAGTAGTATGAGGTATTGGACAAGGAACACCGGGGAGCTGTTTTTT. This encodes CASSMRYWTRNTGELFF.